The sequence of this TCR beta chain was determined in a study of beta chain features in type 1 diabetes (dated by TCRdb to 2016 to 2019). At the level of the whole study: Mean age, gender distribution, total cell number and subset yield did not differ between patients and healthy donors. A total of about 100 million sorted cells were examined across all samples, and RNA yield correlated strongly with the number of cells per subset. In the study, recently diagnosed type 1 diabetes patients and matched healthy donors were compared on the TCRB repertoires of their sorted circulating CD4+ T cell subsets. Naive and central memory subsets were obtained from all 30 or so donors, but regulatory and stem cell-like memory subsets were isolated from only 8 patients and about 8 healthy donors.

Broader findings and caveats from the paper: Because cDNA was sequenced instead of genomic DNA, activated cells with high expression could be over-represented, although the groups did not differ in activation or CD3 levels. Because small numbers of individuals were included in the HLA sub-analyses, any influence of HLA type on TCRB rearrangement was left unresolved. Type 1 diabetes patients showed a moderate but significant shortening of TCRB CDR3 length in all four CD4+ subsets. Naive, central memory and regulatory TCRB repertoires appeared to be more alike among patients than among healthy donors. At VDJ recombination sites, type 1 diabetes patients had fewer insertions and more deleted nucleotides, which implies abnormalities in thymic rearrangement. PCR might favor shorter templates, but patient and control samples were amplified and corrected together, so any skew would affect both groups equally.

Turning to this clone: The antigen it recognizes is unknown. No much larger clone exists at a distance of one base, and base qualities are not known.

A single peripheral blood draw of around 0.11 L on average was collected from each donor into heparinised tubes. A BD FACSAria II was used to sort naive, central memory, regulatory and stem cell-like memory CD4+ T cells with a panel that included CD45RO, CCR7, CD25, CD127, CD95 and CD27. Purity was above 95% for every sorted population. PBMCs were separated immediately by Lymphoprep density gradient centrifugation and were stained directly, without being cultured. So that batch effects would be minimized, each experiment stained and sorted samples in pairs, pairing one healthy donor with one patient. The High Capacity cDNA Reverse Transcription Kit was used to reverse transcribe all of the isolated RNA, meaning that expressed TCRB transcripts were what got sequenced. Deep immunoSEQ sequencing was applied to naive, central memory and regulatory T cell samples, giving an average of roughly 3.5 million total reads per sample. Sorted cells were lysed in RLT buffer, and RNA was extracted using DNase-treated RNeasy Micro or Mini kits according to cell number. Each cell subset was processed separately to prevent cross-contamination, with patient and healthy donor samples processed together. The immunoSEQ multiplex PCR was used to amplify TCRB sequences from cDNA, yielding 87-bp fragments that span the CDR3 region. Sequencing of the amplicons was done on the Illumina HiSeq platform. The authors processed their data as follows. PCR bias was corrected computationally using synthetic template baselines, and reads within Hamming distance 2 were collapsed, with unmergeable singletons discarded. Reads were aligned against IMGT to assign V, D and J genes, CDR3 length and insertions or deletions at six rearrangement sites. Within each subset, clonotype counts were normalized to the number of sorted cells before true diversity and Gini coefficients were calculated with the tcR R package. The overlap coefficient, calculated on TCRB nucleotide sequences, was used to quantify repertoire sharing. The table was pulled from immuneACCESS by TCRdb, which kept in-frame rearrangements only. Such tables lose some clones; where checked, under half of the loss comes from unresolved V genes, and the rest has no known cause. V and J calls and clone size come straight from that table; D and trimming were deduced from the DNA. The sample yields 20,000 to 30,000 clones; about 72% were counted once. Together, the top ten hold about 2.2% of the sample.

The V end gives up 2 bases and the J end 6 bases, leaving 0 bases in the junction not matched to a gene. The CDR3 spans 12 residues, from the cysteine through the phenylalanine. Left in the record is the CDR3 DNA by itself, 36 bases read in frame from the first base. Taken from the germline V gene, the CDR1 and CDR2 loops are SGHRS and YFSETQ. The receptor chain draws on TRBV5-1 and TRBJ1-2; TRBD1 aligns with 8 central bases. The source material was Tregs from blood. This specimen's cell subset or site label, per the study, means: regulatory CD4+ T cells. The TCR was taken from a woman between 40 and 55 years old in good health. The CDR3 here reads CASSLQGDGYTF. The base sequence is TGCGCCAGCAGCTTACAGGGGGATGGCTACACCTTC.